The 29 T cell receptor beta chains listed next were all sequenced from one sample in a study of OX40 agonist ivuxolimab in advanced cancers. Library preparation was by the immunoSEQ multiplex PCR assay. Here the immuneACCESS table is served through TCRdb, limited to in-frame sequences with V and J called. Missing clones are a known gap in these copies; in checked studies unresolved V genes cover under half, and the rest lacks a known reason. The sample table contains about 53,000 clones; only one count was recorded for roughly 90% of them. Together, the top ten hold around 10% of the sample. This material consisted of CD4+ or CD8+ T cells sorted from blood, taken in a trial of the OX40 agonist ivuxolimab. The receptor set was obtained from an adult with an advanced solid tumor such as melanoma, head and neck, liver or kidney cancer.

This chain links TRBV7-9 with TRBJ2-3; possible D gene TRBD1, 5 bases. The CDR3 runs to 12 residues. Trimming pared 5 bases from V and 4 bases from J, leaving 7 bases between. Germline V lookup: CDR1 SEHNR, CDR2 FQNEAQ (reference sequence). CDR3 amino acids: CASSPGSDTQYF. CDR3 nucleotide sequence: TGTGCCAGCAGCCCAGGGTCAGATACGCAGTATTTT.

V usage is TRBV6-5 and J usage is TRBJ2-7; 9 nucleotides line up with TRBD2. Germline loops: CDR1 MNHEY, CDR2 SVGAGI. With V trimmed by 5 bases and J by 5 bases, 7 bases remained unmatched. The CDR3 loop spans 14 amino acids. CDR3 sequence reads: CASSDTTSGNEQYF. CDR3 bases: TGTGCCAGCAGTGACACGACTAGCGGCAACGAGCAGTACTTC.

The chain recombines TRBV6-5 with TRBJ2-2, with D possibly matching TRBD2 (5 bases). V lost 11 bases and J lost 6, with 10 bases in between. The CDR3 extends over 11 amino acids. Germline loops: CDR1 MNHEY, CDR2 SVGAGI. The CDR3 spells CASLRAGELFF. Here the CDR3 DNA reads TGTGCCTCCCTGAGGGCCGGGGAGCTGTTTTTT.

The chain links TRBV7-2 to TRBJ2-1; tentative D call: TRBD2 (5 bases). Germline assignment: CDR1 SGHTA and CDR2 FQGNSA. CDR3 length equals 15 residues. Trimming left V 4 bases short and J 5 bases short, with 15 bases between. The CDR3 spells CASSSSIARHNEQFF. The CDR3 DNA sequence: TGTGCCAGCAGCTCTTCGATAGCGCGTCACAATGAGCAGTTCTTC.

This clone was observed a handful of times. The CDR3, as DNA: TGCAGCACCTTGCCGACAGGAAACACTGAAGCTTTCTTT. It yields the protein CSTLPTGNTEAFF. The chain is built from TRBV29-1 and TRBJ1-1; D is possibly TRBD1 (6 bases). CDR1 is SQVTM and CDR2 is ANQGSEA in the germline V gene. Trimming left V 8 bases short and J 2 bases short, with 15 bases between. The CDR3 loop spans 13 amino acids.

The CDR3 loop is CASSLTENTEAFF. CDR3 DNA: TGTGCCAGCAGTTTGACAGAGAACACTGAAGCTTTCTTT. V usage is TRBV27 and J usage is TRBJ1-1, with D tentatively TRBD1 (5 bases). CDR1 MNHEY and CDR2 SMNVEV come from the germline V gene (reference sequence). Trimming shortened V by 3 bases and J by 1 base, and 6 bases separated the two germline ends. This CDR3 region has 13 residues.

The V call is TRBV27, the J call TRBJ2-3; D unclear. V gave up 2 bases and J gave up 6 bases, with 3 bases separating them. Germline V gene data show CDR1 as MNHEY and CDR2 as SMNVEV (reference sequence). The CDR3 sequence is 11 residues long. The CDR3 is CASSLGDTQYF. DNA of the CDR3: TGTGCCAGCAGTTTAGGCGATACGCAGTATTTT.

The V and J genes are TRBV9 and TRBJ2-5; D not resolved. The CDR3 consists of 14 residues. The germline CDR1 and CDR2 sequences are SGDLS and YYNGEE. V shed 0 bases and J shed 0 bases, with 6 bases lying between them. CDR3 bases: TGTGCCAGCAGCGTAGACGGTTACCAAGAGACCCAGTACTTC. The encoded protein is CASSVDGYQETQYF.

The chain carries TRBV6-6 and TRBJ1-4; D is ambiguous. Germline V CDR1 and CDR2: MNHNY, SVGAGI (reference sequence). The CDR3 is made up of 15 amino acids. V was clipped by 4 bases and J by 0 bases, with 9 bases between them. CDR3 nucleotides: TGTGCCAGCAGTTTGGACCGGGCAACTAATGAAAAACTGTTTTTT. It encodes CASSLDRATNEKLFF.

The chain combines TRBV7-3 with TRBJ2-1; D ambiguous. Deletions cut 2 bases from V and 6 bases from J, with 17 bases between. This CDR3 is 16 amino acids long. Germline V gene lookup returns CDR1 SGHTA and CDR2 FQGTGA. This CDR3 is CASSLGSHFEPNEQFF. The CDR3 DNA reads TGTGCCAGCAGCTTAGGGTCACATTTTGAGCCCAATGAGCAGTTCTTC. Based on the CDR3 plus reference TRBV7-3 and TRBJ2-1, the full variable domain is GAGVSQTPSNKVTEKGKYVELRCDPISGHTALYWYRQSLGQGPEFLIYFQGTGAADDSGLPNDRFFAVRPEGSVSTLKIQRTERGDSAVYLCASSLGSHFEPNEQFFGPGTRLTVL.

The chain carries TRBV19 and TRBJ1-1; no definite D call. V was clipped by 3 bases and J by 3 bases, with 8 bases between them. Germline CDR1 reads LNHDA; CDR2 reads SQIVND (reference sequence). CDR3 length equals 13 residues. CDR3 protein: CASSISVYTEAFF. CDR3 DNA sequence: TGTGCCAGTAGTATTTCGGTCTACACTGAAGCTTTCTTT.

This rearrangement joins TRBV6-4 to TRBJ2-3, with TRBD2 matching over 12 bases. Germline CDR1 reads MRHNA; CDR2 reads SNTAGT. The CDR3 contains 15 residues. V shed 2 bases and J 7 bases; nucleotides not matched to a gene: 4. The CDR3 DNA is TGTGCCAGCAGTGACCAGGGACTAGCGGGCTATACGCAGTATTTT. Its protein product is CASSDQGLAGYTQYF.

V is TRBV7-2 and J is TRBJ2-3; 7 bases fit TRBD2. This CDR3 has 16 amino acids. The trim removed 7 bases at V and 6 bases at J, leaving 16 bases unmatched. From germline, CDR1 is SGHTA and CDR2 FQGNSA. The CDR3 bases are TGTGCCAGCATCCTATTTAGCGGGCACTGGGTGGATACGCAGTATTTT. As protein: CASILFSGHWVDTQYF.

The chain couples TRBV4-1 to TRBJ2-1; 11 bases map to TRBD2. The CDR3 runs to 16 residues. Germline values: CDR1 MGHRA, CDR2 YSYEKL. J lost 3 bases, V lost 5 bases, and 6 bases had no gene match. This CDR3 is CASSYLAGGFYNEQFF. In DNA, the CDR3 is TGCGCCAGCAGCTACCTAGCGGGGGGCTTCTACAATGAGCAGTTCTTC.

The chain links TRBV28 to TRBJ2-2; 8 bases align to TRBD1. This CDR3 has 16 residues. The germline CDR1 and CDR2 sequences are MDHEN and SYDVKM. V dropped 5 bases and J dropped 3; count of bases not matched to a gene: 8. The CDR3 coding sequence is TGTGCCAGCAGTCGCCGACCAGGGGGCGACACCGGGGAGCTGTTTTTT. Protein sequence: CASSRRPGGDTGELFF.

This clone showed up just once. CDR3 DNA sequence: TGTGCCAGCAGCTTGGACGGACTAGCGGACGGGGTCGACGGGGAGCTGTTTTTT. Its protein is CASSLDGLADGVDGELFF. The chain is built from TRBV5-6 and TRBJ2-2, with TRBD2 matching over 10 bases. With 0 bases clipped from V and 7 bases from J, the junction kept 12 bases outside the gene matches. Germline V gives CDR1 SGHDT, CDR2 YYEEEE. This CDR3 spans 18 amino acids.

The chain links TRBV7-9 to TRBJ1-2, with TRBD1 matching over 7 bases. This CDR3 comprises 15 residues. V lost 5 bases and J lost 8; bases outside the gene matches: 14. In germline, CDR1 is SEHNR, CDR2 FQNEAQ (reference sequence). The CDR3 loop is CASSAGTDLMKGYTF. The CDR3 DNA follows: TGTGCCAGCAGCGCTGGGACAGACCTGATGAAAGGCTACACCTTC.

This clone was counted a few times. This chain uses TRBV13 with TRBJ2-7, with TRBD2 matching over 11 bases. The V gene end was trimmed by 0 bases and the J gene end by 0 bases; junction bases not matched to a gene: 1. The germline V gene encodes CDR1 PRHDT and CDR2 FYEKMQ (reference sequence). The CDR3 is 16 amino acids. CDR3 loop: CASSLGTSGASYEQYF. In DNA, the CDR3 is TGTGCCAGCAGCTTAGGGACTAGCGGGGCCTCCTACGAGCAGTACTTC. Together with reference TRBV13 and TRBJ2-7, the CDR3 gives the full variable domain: AAGVIQSPRHLIKEKRETATLKCYPIPRHDTVYWYQQGPGQDPQFLISFYEKMQSDKGSIPDRFSAQQFSDYHSELNMSSLELGDSALYFCASSLGTSGASYEQYFGPGTRLTVT.

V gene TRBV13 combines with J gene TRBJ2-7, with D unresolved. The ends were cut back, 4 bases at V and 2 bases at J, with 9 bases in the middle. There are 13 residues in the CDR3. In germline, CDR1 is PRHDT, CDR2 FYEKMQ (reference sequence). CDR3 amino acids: CASSSERPYEQYF. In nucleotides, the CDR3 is TGTGCCAGCAGCTCCGAACGACCCTACGAGCAGTACTTC. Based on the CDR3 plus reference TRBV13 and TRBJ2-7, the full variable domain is AAGVIQSPRHLIKEKRETATLKCYPIPRHDTVYWYQQGPGQDPQFLISFYEKMQSDKGSIPDRFSAQQFSDYHSELNMSSLELGDSALYFCASSSERPYEQYFGPGTRLTVT.

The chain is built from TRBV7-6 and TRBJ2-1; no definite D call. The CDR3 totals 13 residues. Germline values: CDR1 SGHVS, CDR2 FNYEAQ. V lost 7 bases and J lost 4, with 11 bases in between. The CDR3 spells CASKQRIYNEQFF. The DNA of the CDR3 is TGTGCCAGCAAACAGAGGATATACAATGAGCAGTTCTTC.

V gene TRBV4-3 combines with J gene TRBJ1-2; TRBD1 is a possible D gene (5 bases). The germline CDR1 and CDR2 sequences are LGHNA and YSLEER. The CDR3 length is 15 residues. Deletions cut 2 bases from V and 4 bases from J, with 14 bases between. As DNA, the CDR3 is TGCGCCAGCAGCCAATCCTTGGACAAAGCCTATGGCTACACCTTC. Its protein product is CASSQSLDKAYGYTF.

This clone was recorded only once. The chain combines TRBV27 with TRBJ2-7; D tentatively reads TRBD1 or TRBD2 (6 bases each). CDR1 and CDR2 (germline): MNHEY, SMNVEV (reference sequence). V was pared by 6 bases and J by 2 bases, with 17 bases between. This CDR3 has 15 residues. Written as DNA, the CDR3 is TGTGCCAGCAGACCCCAACCGGGGGCCGCCTACGAGCAGTACGTC. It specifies CASRPQPGAAYEQYV.

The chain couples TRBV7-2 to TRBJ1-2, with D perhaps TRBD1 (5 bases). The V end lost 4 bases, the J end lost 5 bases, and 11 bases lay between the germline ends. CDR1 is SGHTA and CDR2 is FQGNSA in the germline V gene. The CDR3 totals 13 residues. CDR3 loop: CASSYGHSYGYTF. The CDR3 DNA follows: TGTGCCAGCAGCTACGGACATAGTTATGGCTACACCTTC.

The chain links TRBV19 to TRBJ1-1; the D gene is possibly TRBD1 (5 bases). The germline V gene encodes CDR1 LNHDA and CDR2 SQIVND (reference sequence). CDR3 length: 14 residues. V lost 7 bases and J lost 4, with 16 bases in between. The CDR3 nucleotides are TGTGCCAGTACCTTGGGGGGGGGACGCACTGAAGCTTTCTTT. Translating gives CASTLGGGRTEAFF.

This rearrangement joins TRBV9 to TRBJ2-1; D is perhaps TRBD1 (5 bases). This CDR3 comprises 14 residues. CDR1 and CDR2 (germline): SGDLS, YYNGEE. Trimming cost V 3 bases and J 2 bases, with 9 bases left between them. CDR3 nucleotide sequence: TGTGCCAGCAGCGCGGACAATACCTACAATGAGCAGTTCTTC. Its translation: CASSADNTYNEQFF.

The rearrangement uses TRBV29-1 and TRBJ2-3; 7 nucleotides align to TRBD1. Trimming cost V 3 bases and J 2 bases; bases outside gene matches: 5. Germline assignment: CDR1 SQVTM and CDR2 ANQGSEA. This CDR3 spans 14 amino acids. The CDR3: CSVDGTEFTDTQYF. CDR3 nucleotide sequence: TGCAGCGTTGACGGGACAGAATTCACAGATACGCAGTATTTT.

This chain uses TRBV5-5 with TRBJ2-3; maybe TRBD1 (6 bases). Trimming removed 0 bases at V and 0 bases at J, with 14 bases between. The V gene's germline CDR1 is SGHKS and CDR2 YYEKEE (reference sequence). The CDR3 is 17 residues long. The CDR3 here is CASSLAWGPGSTDTQYF. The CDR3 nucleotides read TGTGCCAGCAGCTTGGCATGGGGGCCTGGTAGCACAGATACGCAGTATTTT.

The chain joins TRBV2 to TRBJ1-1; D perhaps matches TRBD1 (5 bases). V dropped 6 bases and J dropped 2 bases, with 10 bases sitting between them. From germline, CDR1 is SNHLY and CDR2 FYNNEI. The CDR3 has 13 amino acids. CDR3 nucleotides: TGTGCCAGCAGCGTAGGGGATAACACTGAAGCTTTCTTT. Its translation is CASSVGDNTEAFF.

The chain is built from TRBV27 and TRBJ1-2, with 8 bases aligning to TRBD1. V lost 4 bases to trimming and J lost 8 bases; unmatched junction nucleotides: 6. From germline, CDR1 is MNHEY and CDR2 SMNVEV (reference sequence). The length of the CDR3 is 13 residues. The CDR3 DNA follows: TGTGCCAGCAGTTCCCGGACAGGGTTAGGCTACACCTTC. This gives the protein CASSSRTGLGYTF.